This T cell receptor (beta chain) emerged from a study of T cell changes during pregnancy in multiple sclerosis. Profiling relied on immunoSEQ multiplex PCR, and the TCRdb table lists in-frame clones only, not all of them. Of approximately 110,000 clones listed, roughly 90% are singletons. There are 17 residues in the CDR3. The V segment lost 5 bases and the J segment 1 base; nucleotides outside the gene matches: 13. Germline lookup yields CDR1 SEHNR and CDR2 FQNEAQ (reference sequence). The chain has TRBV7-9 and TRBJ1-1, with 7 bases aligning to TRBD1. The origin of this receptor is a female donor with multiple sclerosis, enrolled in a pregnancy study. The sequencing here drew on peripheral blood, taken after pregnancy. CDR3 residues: CASSPQTGIGTNTEAFF. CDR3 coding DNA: TGTGCCAGCAGCCCACAGACAGGGATTGGGACGAACACTGAAGCTTTCTTT.